This TCR beta chain was retrieved from a study of monozygotic twins with inflammatory bowel disease. Each donor gave less than 3 ml of peripheral blood. This CDR3 contains 14 residues. CDR1 is PRHDT and CDR2 is FYEKMQ in the germline V gene (reference sequence). Template switching incorporated UMIs with a 6-nucleotide sample barcode. TCRdb reanalyzed the 5' RACE reads and collapses them to one entry per CDR3 protein, without DNA. The ten most abundant clones cover more than 1.5% of a sample with 95,000 to 110,000 distinct CDR3 sequences. The V call is TRBV13, the J call TRBJ2-7; the TCRdb D gene call, TRBD1, has no DNA to confirm it. The source material was blood. This TCR derives from a human donor with ulcerative colitis or Crohn's disease, or a healthy co-twin of an affected twin (not recorded which). The CDR3 region is CASSSGTGIHEQYF.